This TCR beta chain was sequenced during a study of cytomegalovirus exposure and HLA in healthy donors. The PCR ran on 60 Vbeta and 13 Jbeta primers. Repertoires were generated with immunoSEQ multiplex PCR, while TCRdb's copy carries only in-frame clones and drops some. The data show tens of thousands of clones, roughly three quarters seen once. This clone was counted a single time. The CDR3 totals 15 residues. V dropped 7 bases and J dropped 4; count of bases not matched to a gene: 11. Germline CDR1 and CDR2: MDHEN and SYDVKM. The sequence was obtained from a woman in her twenties or thirties in good health and CMV-seropositive. V usage is TRBV28 and J usage is TRBJ1-1; 8 bases fit TRBD1. Sequenced sample: PBMCs. The DNA for the CDR3 is TGTGCCAGCATTCAACCGGGACAGGCCTCCACTGAAGCTTTCTTT. Residues: CASIQPGQASTEAFF.